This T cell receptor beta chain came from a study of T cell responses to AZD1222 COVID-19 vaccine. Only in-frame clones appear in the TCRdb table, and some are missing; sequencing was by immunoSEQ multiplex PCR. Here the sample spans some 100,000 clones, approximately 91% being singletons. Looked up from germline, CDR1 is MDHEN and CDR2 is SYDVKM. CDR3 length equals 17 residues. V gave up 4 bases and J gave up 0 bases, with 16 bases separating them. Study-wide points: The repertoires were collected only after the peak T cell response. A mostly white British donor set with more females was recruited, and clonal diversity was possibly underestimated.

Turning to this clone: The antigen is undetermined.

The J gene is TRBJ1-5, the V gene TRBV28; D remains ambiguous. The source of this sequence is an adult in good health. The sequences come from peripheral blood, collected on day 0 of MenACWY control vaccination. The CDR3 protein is CASSSSLFLYSNQPQHF. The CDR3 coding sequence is TGTGCCAGCAGTTCATCCCTGTTTCTTTATAGCAATCAGCCCCAGCATTTT. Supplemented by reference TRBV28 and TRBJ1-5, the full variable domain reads DVKVTQSSRYLVKRTGEKVFLECVQDMDHENMFWYRQDPGLGLRLIYFSYDVKMKEKGDIPEGYSVSREKKERFSLILESASTNQTSMYLCASSSSLFLYSNQPQHFGDGTRLSIL.